One sample yielded the 6 T cell receptor beta chains listed below, sequenced in a study of blood T cell repertoires in COVID-19. Sequencing was performed with immunoSEQ multiplex PCR; in TCRdb, only in-frame clones are kept and a portion is missing. The sample includes a few hundred thousand clones, around 84% seen only once; the top ten take approximately 4%. The material sequenced was PBMCs or T cells enriched from blood (not recorded which). These receptors all come from a man aged 30 to 45 with acute COVID-19.

The J gene is TRBJ1-6, the V gene TRBV3-1 (or the pseudogene TRBV3-2); D is unclear. This CDR3 region has 14 residues. The V end lost 5 bases, the J end lost 5 bases, and 10 bases lay between the germline ends. CDR1 is LGHDT and CDR2 is YNNKEL in the germline V gene (reference sequence). DNA of the CDR3: TGTGCCAGCAGCGCTTCGTCGGATAATTCACCCCTCCACTTT. Its translation is CASSASSDNSPLHF.

The chain links TRBV3-1 (or the pseudogene TRBV3-2) to TRBJ2-1; D gene uncertain. The length of the CDR3 is 16 residues. Germline lookup yields CDR1 LGHDT and CDR2 YNNKEL (reference sequence). Deletions cut 1 base from V and 2 bases from J, with 12 bases between. DNA of the CDR3: TGTGCCAGCAGCCAAGGTAGAGGTAGGACCTACAATGAGCAGTTCTTC. This translates into CASSQGRGRTYNEQFF.

The V call is TRBV12-3 or TRBV12-4, the J call TRBJ1-5, with D hard to call. CDR3 length equals 13 residues. V gave up 7 bases and J gave up 6 bases, with 13 bases separating them. For the CDR3, the DNA is TGTGCCAGCATCAGTAGTTGGAGTCAGCCCCAGCATTTT. This sequence encodes CASISSWSQPQHF.

The CDR3 coding sequence is TGTGCCAGTAGTACCAGACAGAAACCTAGCAATCAGCCCCAGCATTTT. Protein sequence: CASSTRQKPSNQPQHF. The rearrangement uses TRBV19 and TRBJ1-5; D is possibly TRBD1 (5 bases). The CDR3 is made up of 16 amino acids. The germline V and J ends were trimmed by 4 bases and 0 bases, with 13 bases remaining between them. Germline V gene sequence: CDR1 LNHDA, CDR2 SQIVND (reference sequence).

The chain couples TRBV20-1 to TRBJ1-5, with D maybe TRBD1 (6 bases). CDR1 and CDR2 from the germline V gene are DFQATT and SNEGSKA (reference sequence). There are 14 residues in the CDR3. Trimming shortened V by 3 bases and J by 2 bases, and 11 bases separated the two germline ends. CDR3 loop: CSASVGARNQPQHF. For the CDR3, the DNA is TGCAGTGCTAGTGTGGGGGCCCGCAATCAGCCCCAGCATTTT.

This clone was detected only once. This sequence joins TRBV12-5 and TRBJ2-1; the match to TRBD1 covers 7 bases. J was trimmed by 0 bases and V by 5 bases; bases with no gene match: 10. CDR1 is LGHNT and CDR2 is FRNRAP in the germline V gene. The CDR3 loop spans 17 amino acids. CDR3 DNA: TGTGCTAGTGGTCCGAATAACAGGGGTTCCTCCTACAATGAGCAGTTCTTC. Its translation is CASGPNNRGSSYNEQFF.